Listed here are 29 T cell receptor beta chains from one sample, sequenced in a study of shared clonotypes between healthy human individuals. The method was immunoSEQ multiplex PCR; TCRdb's version includes in-frame clones alone and lacks a portion of them. The sample lists just over 2,000,000 clones, approximately 95% seen once, with about 1.1% in the top ten. Terminally differentiated effector memory CD45RA+ cells were left out of the naive CD8 fraction, which was CD45RO-negative and positively selected for CCR7. Sequencing was carried out using naive CD8+ T cells sorted from blood. All receptors derive from a man younger than 30 in good health.

Notes on this clone: The same CDR3 is also encoded by other DNA sequences in this sample. This rearrangement joins TRBV4-1 to TRBJ2-7; a weak D match, TRBD2 (5 bases). Germline V gene lookup returns CDR1 MGHRA and CDR2 YSYEKL. The CDR3 has 14 residues. The ends were cut back, 4 bases at V and 4 bases at J, with 14 bases in the middle. CDR3 amino acids: CASSPLGGPYEQYF. CDR3 nucleotide sequence: TGCGCCAGCAGCCCCTTAGGAGGCCCGTACGAGCAGTACTTC.

This clone appeared once. V is TRBV7-9 and J is TRBJ1-5; a weak D match, TRBD1 (5 bases). This CDR3 has 15 amino acids. Germline V gene data show CDR1 as SEHNR and CDR2 as FQNEAQ (reference sequence). Trimming left V 5 bases short and J 4 bases short, with 15 bases between. In DNA, the CDR3 is TGTGCCAGCAGCGACGGGACCCAGAGTAATCAGCCCCAGCATTTT. As protein: CASSDGTQSNQPQHF.

In this sample, this clone turned up a few times. The chain links TRBV6-1 to TRBJ2-1; 10 nucleotides align to TRBD1. The germline V gene has CDR1 MNHNS and CDR2 SASEGT. With V trimmed by 2 bases and J by 4 bases, 8 bases remained unmatched. This CDR3 comprises 17 residues. CDR3 in amino acids: CASSERDRGFFYNEQFF. CDR3 nucleotides: TGTGCCAGCAGTGAAAGGGACAGGGGATTTTTTTACAATGAGCAGTTCTTC.

The count of this clone is one. V usage is TRBV28 and J usage is TRBJ2-1, with TRBD2 matching over 10 bases. The V segment lost 2 bases and the J segment 2 bases; nucleotides outside the gene matches: 3. Germline CDR1 is MDHEN and CDR2 is SYDVKM. The CDR3 runs 16 residues. The DNA for the CDR3 is TGTGCCAGCAGTTTACTGCTAGCGGGGGCCTACAATGAGCAGTTCTTC. Residues: CASSLLLAGAYNEQFF.

This clone turned up a few times. The chain employs TRBV30 and TRBJ1-6; maybe TRBD1 (5 bases). Trimming took 3 bases from V and 9 from J, leaving 15 bases between them. Looked up from germline, CDR1 is GTSNPN and CDR2 is SVGIG (reference sequence). CDR3 length: 14 residues. This chain's CDR3 is CAWRVGLGGSPLHF. CDR3 nucleotide sequence: TGTGCCTGGAGGGTGGGACTTGGGGGTTCACCCCTCCACTTT.

This clone was recorded only once. The chain links TRBV27 to TRBJ1-6, with 7 bases fitting TRBD1. The CDR3 totals 15 residues. CDR1 and CDR2 from the germline V gene are MNHEY and SMNVEV (reference sequence). With 6 bases clipped from V and 7 bases from J, the junction kept 9 bases outside the gene matches. The CDR3 loop is CASRPLQGLNSPLHF. The CDR3 nucleotides read TGTGCCAGCAGACCTCTACAGGGGTTGAATTCACCCCTCCACTTT.

The chain is built from TRBV11-2 and TRBJ2-1; maybe TRBD1 (6 bases). V lost 4 bases and J 3 bases, leaving 10 bases between the germline ends. This CDR3 has 14 residues. Germline V gene sequence: CDR1 SGHAT, CDR2 FQNNGV. CDR3: CASSSTRGYNEQFF. The CDR3 DNA reads as TGTGCCAGCAGCTCGACCAGGGGCTACAATGAGCAGTTCTTC.

The chain joins TRBV28 to TRBJ2-2; D possibly corresponds to TRBD1 (5 bases). The CDR3 contains 14 residues. The V end was cut by 7 bases, the J end by 3 bases, with 12 bases between. Per the germline V gene, CDR1 is MDHEN and CDR2 is SYDVKM. The CDR3 DNA reads as TGTGCCAGCACCCGCCAGGGTCACACCGGGGAGCTGTTTTTT. It specifies CASTRQGHTGELFF.

The chain recombines TRBV2 with TRBJ1-2; weak D call: TRBD1 (5 bases). The CDR3 loop spans 15 amino acids. Trimming pared 2 bases from V and 2 bases from J, leaving 12 bases between. CDR1 is SNHLY, CDR2 FYNNEI, per germline. In nucleotides, the CDR3 is TGTGCCAGCAGTGAATTCGGGGGGGAAAACTATGGCTACACCTTC. Encoded protein: CASSEFGGENYGYTF.

As DNA, the CDR3 is TGCGCCAGCAGCCCACGCCCCGGGTCCCCAGATACGCAGTATTTT. Protein sequence: CASSPRPGSPDTQYF. The chain has TRBV4-1 and TRBJ2-3; D ambiguous. Germline-derived CDR1 and CDR2 are MGHRA and YSYEKL. Trimming removed 4 bases from V and 4 bases from J, with 15 bases in between. The CDR3 runs to 15 residues.

The chain has TRBV27 and TRBJ1-2, with 9 bases identical to TRBD1. The length of the CDR3 is 16 residues. Germline CDR1 and CDR2: MNHEY and SMNVEV (reference sequence). V lost 6 bases and J lost 3; bases outside the gene matches: 11. Here the CDR3 DNA reads TGTGCCAGCAGCCCACAGGGGGCGCACAGTGACTATGGCTACACCTTC. This gives the protein CASSPQGAHSDYGYTF.

The chain carries TRBV4-3 and TRBJ2-7, with 13 nucleotides matching TRBD2. CDR1 is LGHNA, CDR2 YSLEER, per germline. The CDR3 runs to 16 residues. Germline trimming cut 2 bases from V and 5 bases from J; bases unmatched to any gene: 6. This CDR3 reads CASSQILAGGPHEQYF. For the CDR3, the DNA is TGCGCCAGCAGCCAAATACTAGCGGGAGGGCCCCACGAGCAGTACTTC.

Details on this clone: The same CDR3 can be traced to other DNA sequences in this sample. The V and J genes are TRBV11-3 and TRBJ2-7; no definite D call. Germline V gene data show CDR1 as SGHNT and CDR2 as YENEEA. Trimming removed 1 base from V and 1 base from J, with 5 bases in between. The CDR3 is made up of 13 amino acids. The CDR3 nucleotides are TGTGCCAGCAGCTTAGGACAATCCTACGAGCAGTACTTC. Its translation is CASSLGQSYEQYF.

Of note for this clone: A read error may account for a junction end that differs from germline. The gene calls are TRBV5-6 and TRBJ1-2; D not certain. The CDR3 has 15 residues. Per germline, CDR1 SGHDT and CDR2 YYEEEE. The CDR3 spells CASSPLQRENYGFTF. Here the CDR3 DNA reads TGTGCCAGCAGCCCCCTTCAACGGGAGAACTATGGCTTCACCTTC. The variable domain in full, with the rest retrieved from reference TRBV5-6 and TRBJ1-2, is DAGVTQSPTHLIKTRGQQVTLRCSPKSGHDTVSWYQQALGQGPQFIFQYYEEEERQRGNFPDRFSGHQFPNYSSELNVNALLLGDSALYLCASSPLQRENYGFTFGSGTRLTVV.

V usage is TRBV13 and J usage is TRBJ2-3, with D tentatively TRBD1 (6 bases). From germline, CDR1 is PRHDT and CDR2 FYEKMQ (reference sequence). Trimming left V 5 bases short and J 2 bases short, with 17 bases between. This CDR3 comprises 16 residues. The CDR3 nucleotides are TGTGCCAGCAGCGGCGGACAGAAGCTCATCACAGATACGCAGTATTTT. It translates to CASSGGQKLITDTQYF.

V and J are TRBV27 and TRBJ1-4; D remains unclear. CDR1 is MNHEY, CDR2 SMNVEV, per germline (reference sequence). The CDR3 sequence is 13 residues long. Trimming removed 1 base from V and 5 bases from J, with 5 bases in between. In nucleotides, the CDR3 is TGTGCCAGCAGTTTATTCAGCAATGAAAAACTGTTTTTT. It encodes CASSLFSNEKLFF.

The CDR3 reads CAISSNTGELFF. In DNA, the CDR3 is TGTGCCATCAGTTCTAACACCGGGGAGCTGTTTTTT. The chain recombines TRBV30 with TRBJ2-2; D uncertain. V lost 8 bases, J lost 2 bases, and 9 bases lay in between. CDR3 length equals 12 residues. In germline, CDR1 is GTSNPN, CDR2 SVGIG (reference sequence). Based on the CDR3 plus reference TRBV30 and TRBJ2-2, the full variable domain is SQTIHQWPATLVQPVGSPLSLECTVEGTSNPNLYWYRQAAGRGLQLLFYSVGIGQISSEVPQNLSASRPQDRQFILSSKKLLLSDSGFYLCAISSNTGELFFGEGSRLTVL.

This chain joins TRBV15 and TRBJ2-2; 9 positions match TRBD2. V shed 4 bases and J 7 bases; nucleotides not matched to a gene: 7. The CDR3 has 15 residues. The germline CDR1 and CDR2 sequences are LNHNV and YYDKDF (reference sequence). The CDR3: CATSTIAGAIGELFF. CDR3 sequence (DNA): TGTGCCACCAGCACCATAGCGGGAGCGATCGGGGAGCTGTTTTTT.

V and J are TRBV29-1 and TRBJ2-2, with D maybe TRBD1 (6 bases). Deletions cut 3 bases from V and 8 bases from J, with 22 bases between. The germline CDR1 and CDR2 sequences are SQVTM and ANQGSEA. This CDR3 contains 16 residues. The CDR3 protein is CSVEEGDRRRRGELFF. Written as DNA, the CDR3 is TGCAGCGTTGAGGAAGGTGACAGGCGACGACGAGGGGAGCTGTTTTTT.

This chain links TRBV30 with TRBJ1-2; D possibly corresponds to TRBD1 (6 bases). The V gene lost 2 bases and the J gene lost 0 bases, with 13 bases spanning the gap. Germline CDR1 reads GTSNPN; CDR2 reads SVGIG (reference sequence). The CDR3 contains 15 residues. Here the CDR3 DNA reads TGTGCCTGGAGTCTCCGGGACACCGCTAACTATGGCTACACCTTC. It translates to CAWSLRDTANYGYTF.

V usage is TRBV7-6 and J usage is TRBJ2-4; 9 nucleotides line up with TRBD1. Germline V CDR1 and CDR2: SGHVS, FNYEAQ. CDR3 length equals 15 residues. V dropped 5 bases and J dropped 8; count of bases not matched to a gene: 10. Here the CDR3 DNA reads TGTGCCAGCAGCGGGGGACAGGGAAGGTCGGACATTCAGTACTTC. It yields the protein CASSGGQGRSDIQYF. The whole variable domain, remainder taken from reference TRBV7-6 and TRBJ2-4, is GAGVSQSPRYKVTKRGQDVALRCDPISGHVSLYWYRQALGQGPEFLTYFNYEAQQDKSGLPNDRFSAERPEGSISTLTIQRTEQRDSAMYRCASSGGQGRSDIQYFGAGTRLSVL.

This chain uses TRBV5-1 with TRBJ1-6; 8 positions agree with TRBD1. V dropped 4 bases and J dropped 6; count of bases not matched to a gene: 6. Germline V lookup: CDR1 SGHRS, CDR2 YFSETQ. The CDR3 has 15 amino acids. The CDR3: CASSAAGQANSPLHF. The CDR3 nucleotides are TGCGCCAGCAGCGCCGCGGGACAGGCTAATTCACCCCTCCACTTT.

The chain couples TRBV6-5 to TRBJ2-1; possible D gene TRBD1, 5 bases. Trimming cost V 6 bases and J 6 bases, with 9 bases left between them. CDR1 is MNHEY and CDR2 is SVGAGI in the germline V gene. This CDR3 region has 12 residues. CDR3 in DNA: TGTGCCAGCAGGGATCAGGGCAATGAGCAGTTCTTC. Its translation: CASRDQGNEQFF.

The genes are TRBV7-9 and TRBJ2-7, with a tentative D call TRBD2 (5 bases). The CDR3 contains 13 residues. Trimming removed 6 bases from V and 3 bases from J, with 12 bases in between. Germline V lookup: CDR1 SEHNR, CDR2 FQNEAQ (reference sequence). This chain's CDR3 is CASSYDGVYEQYF. Here the CDR3 DNA reads TGTGCCAGCAGTTACGACGGGGTCTACGAGCAGTACTTC. Variable domain in full (rest from reference TRBV7-9 and TRBJ2-7): DTGVSQNPRHKITKRGQNVTFRCDPISEHNRLYWYRQTLGQGPEFLTYFQNEAQLEKSRLLSDRFSAERPKGSFSTLEIQRTEQGDSAMYLCASSYDGVYEQYFGPGTRLTVT.

This chain connects TRBV9 to TRBJ2-1; the match to TRBD1 covers 8 bases. The CDR3 covers 13 residues. The V gene's germline CDR1 is SGDLS and CDR2 YYNGEE. The V and J ends lost 2 bases and 9 bases, in that order; junction bases with no gene match: 4. The DNA of the CDR3 is TGTGCCAGCAGCGTGACAGGGGCGGGTGAGCAGTTCTTC. Its protein product is CASSVTGAGEQFF.

The genes are TRBV11-1 and TRBJ2-7; TRBD1 matches at 9 bases. The J segment lost 2 bases and the V segment lost 2 bases, leaving 16 bases of the junction unmatched. The CDR3 is made up of 19 amino acids. The germline CDR1 and CDR2 sequences are SGHAT and FQDESV (reference sequence). DNA for the CDR3: TGTGCCAGCAGCTTACCCCGGGACAGGGTCTCTCAGGGGGCCTACGAGCAGTACTTC. Translating it yields CASSLPRDRVSQGAYEQYF.

Note on this clone: The same CDR3 is also encoded by other DNA sequences in this sample. The J gene is TRBJ1-2, the V gene TRBV10-1; D might be TRBD1 (5 bases). The CDR3 has 12 amino acids. CDR1 is WNHNN, CDR2 SYGVQD, per germline (reference sequence). The ends were cut back, 3 bases at V and 7 bases at J, with 9 bases in the middle. For the CDR3, the DNA is TGCGCCAGCAGTGACGGGGCTAGTGGCTACACCTTC. Amino acids: CASSDGASGYTF.

This chain links TRBV7-2 with TRBJ1-2, with TRBD1 as a possible D gene (5 bases). V was pared by 5 bases and J by 5 bases, with 12 bases between. Germline CDR1 reads SGHTA; CDR2 reads FQGNSA. CDR3 size: 13 residues. The CDR3 sequence: CASSASWGYGYTF. The CDR3 DNA sequence: TGTGCCAGCAGCGCTAGTTGGGGGTATGGCTACACCTTC.

The chain joins TRBV30 to TRBJ2-7; TRBD1 or TRBD2 may be the D gene (5 bases each). Germline V lookup: CDR1 GTSNPN, CDR2 SVGIG (reference sequence). This CDR3 has 16 amino acids. The V end lost 6 bases, the J end lost 2 bases, and 23 bases lay between the germline ends. The CDR3 coding sequence is TGTGCCTGCGGGACCCCCATGGGGAATAGACCCTACGAGCAGTACTTC. Translated: CACGTPMGNRPYEQYF.